A single sample gave rise to the 32 T cell receptor beta chains below, sequenced in a study of blood T cells in healthy people across ages. Through a sample-barcoded 5' primer and a J-beta primer mix, a second PCR was run for about 6 to 11 cycles. Each CDR3 protein gets one entry after TCRdb re-called the 5' RACE reads with MiXCR. The table shows roughly 2 million distinct CDR3 sequences, with around half occurring only once. Sequenced input: blood. These receptor sequences come from a woman aged 40 to 49 in good health.

V gene TRBV6-1 combines with J gene TRBJ2-1; TRBD1 is a possible D gene (5 bases). Looked up from germline, CDR1 is MNHNS and CDR2 is SASEGT. Trimming shortened V by 0 bases and J by 0 bases, and 12 bases separated the two germline ends. The CDR3 has 17 amino acids. DNA of the CDR3: TGTGCCAGCAGTGAAGCAGGGGTCCTAAGCTCCTACAATGAGCAGTTCTTC. Translation gives CASSEAGVLSSYNEQFF.

In its sample, this clonotype was seen once. V usage is TRBV4-2 and J usage is TRBJ1-2; 8 positions agree with TRBD1. The trim removed 1 base at V and 4 bases at J, leaving 8 bases unmatched. Germline CDR1 LGHNA, CDR2 YNFKEQ. CDR3 size: 16 residues. The DNA for the CDR3 is TGTGCCAGCAGCCAAGGAATTCAGGGGGCAGGCTATGGCTACACCTTC. Translated: CASSQGIQGAGYGYTF.

This clonotype was counted only a few times. The CDR3 DNA is TGCAGTGCTGCCGGGACAGTAACCTACGAGCAGTACTTC. Translating gives CSAAGTVTYEQYF. The V gene is TRBV20-1, the J gene TRBJ2-7, with 7 bases that match TRBD1. The V gene end was trimmed by 5 bases and the J gene end by 2 bases; junction bases not matched to a gene: 6. The CDR3 is 13 amino acids. From germline, CDR1 is DFQATT and CDR2 SNEGSKA (reference sequence).

There are a few counts of this clonotype. V gene TRBV6-5 combines with J gene TRBJ2-7; TRBD2 is a possible D gene (6 bases). The CDR3 runs to 14 residues. V was trimmed by 2 bases and J by 4 bases, leaving 12 bases between them. Germline V gene sequence: CDR1 MNHEY, CDR2 SVGAGI. The CDR3 nucleotides are TGTGCCAGCAGTTACCGGGGAGGTCGGTACGAGCAGTACTTC. Translation: CASSYRGGRYEQYF.

There are many counts of this clonotype. The gene calls are TRBV7-9 and TRBJ2-7, with D possibly matching TRBD2 (5 bases). The length of the CDR3 is 12 residues. CDR1 is SEHNR, CDR2 FQNEAQ, per germline (reference sequence). V lost 0 bases to trimming and J lost 5 bases, with 5 bases between them. CDR3 protein: CASSLAGDEQYF. The CDR3 DNA reads as TGTGCCAGCAGCTTAGCCGGGGACGAGCAGTACTTC.

This clonotype was observed a handful of times. V and J are TRBV7-9 and TRBJ2-5, with TRBD1 matching 10 bases. The CDR3 runs to 16 residues. J lost 4 bases, V lost 5 bases, and 10 bases had no gene match. Germline CDR1 is SEHNR and CDR2 is FQNEAQ (reference sequence). This CDR3 is CASSPLTGGQGETQYF. DNA for the CDR3: TGTGCCAGCAGCCCCTTGACAGGGGGCCAAGGAGAGACCCAGTACTTC.

This sequence joins TRBV6-6 and TRBJ2-1, with a possible D match to TRBD2 (7 bases). The CDR3 has 17 amino acids. Trimming stripped 0 bases from V and 5 bases from J, with 17 bases between. Germline CDR1 reads MNHNY; CDR2 reads SVGAGI (reference sequence). The CDR3 nucleotides read TGTGCCAGCAGTTACTCGAGGGGGGGCCTCGGGGACAATGAGCAGTTCTTC. Protein: CASSYSRGGLGDNEQFF.

The sample holds one count of this clonotype. V is TRBV6-5 and J is TRBJ1-2; weak D call: TRBD1 (6 bases). Germline CDR1 reads MNHEY; CDR2 reads SVGAGI. This CDR3 region has 14 residues. The V gene lost 10 bases and the J gene lost 2 bases, with 17 bases spanning the gap. Here the CDR3 DNA reads TGTGCCAACAGATTTATTCAGGGGAACTATGGCTACACCTTC. Protein: CANRFIQGNYGYTF.

This clonotype occurred a few times. The chain couples TRBV28 to TRBJ2-5; 8 bases map to TRBD1. The V segment lost 5 bases and the J segment 4 bases; nucleotides outside the gene matches: 9. CDR3 length: 15 residues. Germline CDR1 MDHEN, CDR2 SYDVKM. This CDR3 reads CASSLLTGGGETQYF. The CDR3 region has the DNA TGTGCCAGCAGTCTACTAACAGGGGGAGGAGAGACCCAGTACTTC.

This chain joins TRBV11-2 and TRBJ2-5, with 8 bases that match TRBD2. With 2 bases clipped from V and 1 base from J, the junction kept 21 bases outside the gene matches. This CDR3 region has 21 residues. Germline-derived CDR1 and CDR2 are SGHAT and FQNNGV. The CDR3 loop is CASSLPIISSSLAAFQETQYF. In DNA form, the CDR3 reads TGTGCCAGCAGCTTACCCATCATTAGTTCGTCACTAGCGGCATTCCAAGAGACCCAGTACTTC.

The rearrangement joins TRBV6-2 or TRBV6-3 to TRBJ1-1; D is unresolved. Per germline, CDR1 MNHEY and CDR2 SVGEGT. CDR3 length equals 12 residues. The V gene lost 2 bases and the J gene lost 10 bases, with 11 bases spanning the gap. The CDR3 DNA reads TGTGCCAGCAGTTACCCTGCCTCTGTAGCTTTCTTT. This translates into CASSYPASVAFF.

V and J are TRBV5-1 and TRBJ2-3; a possible D gene is TRBD1 (5 bases). The CDR3 spans 13 residues. The germline gives CDR1 SGHRS, CDR2 YFSETQ. Trimming cost V 7 bases and J 3 bases, with 12 bases left between them. Here the CDR3 DNA reads TGCGCCAGCGGATCGACAGAGACAGATACGCAGTATTTT. Its protein product is CASGSTETDTQYF. Based on the CDR3 plus reference TRBV5-1 and TRBJ2-3, the full variable domain is KAGVTQTPRYLIKTRGQQVTLSCSPISGHRSVSWYQQTPGQGLQFLFEYFSETQRNKGNFPGRFSGRQFSNSRSEMNVSTLELGDSALYLCASGSTETDTQYFGPGTRLTVL.

The V gene is TRBV25-1, the J gene TRBJ2-5; 7 bases fit TRBD2. CDR1 is MGHDK and CDR2 is SYGVNS in the germline V gene. Trimming cost V 1 base and J 11 bases; bases outside gene matches: 10. The CDR3 is 14 residues long. CDR3 region: CASSESGGWNEQYF. The DNA for the CDR3 is TGTGCCAGCAGTGAATCGGGGGGTTGGAATGAGCAGTACTTC. Full variable domain (outside the CDR3, taken from reference TRBV25-1 and TRBJ2-5): EADIYQTPRYLVIGTGKKITLECSQTMGHDKMYWYQQDPGMELHLIHYSYGVNSTEKGDLSSESTVSRIRTEHFPLTLESARPSHTSQYLCASSESGGWNEQYFGPGTRLLVL.

With respect to this clonotype: One end of the junction fails to match germline, which may point to a read error. The chain recombines TRBV4-2 with TRBJ1-2; D remains unclear. Per germline, CDR1 LGHNA and CDR2 YNFKEQ. The CDR3 spans 17 residues. In nucleotides, the CDR3 is TGTGCCAGCATCCAAGAACTTGACCTACTAGGAACTCCTGGCTACACCTTC. It specifies CASIQELDLLGTPGYTF.

Only a few counts were recorded for this clonotype. This chain links TRBV9 with TRBJ1-2; possible D gene TRBD1, 5 bases. V was pared by 0 bases and J by 6 bases, with 9 bases between. This CDR3 has 13 amino acids. CDR1 and CDR2 (germline): SGDLS, YYNGEE. Here the CDR3 DNA reads TGTGCCAGCAGCGTAGACAGGACCGATGGCTACACCTTC. Translation: CASSVDRTDGYTF.

The CDR3, as DNA: TGCGCCAGCAGCTTGAGCCCTTTCGGAGGACAGCCCCAGCATTTT. This codes for CASSLSPFGGQPQHF. This rearrangement joins TRBV5-1 to TRBJ1-5, with unresolved D. CDR3 length: 15 residues. CDR1 and CDR2 (germline): SGHRS, YFSETQ. V shed 1 base and J shed 7 bases, with 15 bases lying between them.

The chain recombines TRBV6-5 with TRBJ1-4; 7 bases are a match to TRBD1. The length of the CDR3 is 15 residues. V was clipped by 10 bases and J by 7 bases; unmatched bases: 15. CDR1 and CDR2 from the germline V gene are MNHEY and SVGAGI. CDR3 sequence reads: CATRTNRGGGEKLFF. The CDR3 nucleotides are TGTGCCACCCGAACTAACAGGGGCGGTGGTGAAAAACTGTTTTTT.

The chain uses TRBV7-3 and TRBJ2-2, with D tentatively TRBD1 (6 bases). Germline V gives CDR1 SGHTA, CDR2 FQGTGA. The CDR3 length is 15 residues. Trimming took off 1 base at V and 7 bases at J, with 13 bases between the two ends. CDR3 protein: CASSLIGGRDGELFF. The CDR3 nucleotides are TGTGCCAGCAGCTTAATTGGGGGCCGAGACGGGGAGCTGTTTTTT. Looking up the rest from reference TRBV7-3 and TRBJ2-2 gives the full variable domain: GAGVSQTPSNKVTEKGKYVELRCDPISGHTALYWYRQSLGQGPEFLIYFQGTGAADDSGLPNDRFFAVRPEGSVSTLKIQRTERGDSAVYLCASSLIGGRDGELFFGEGSRLTVL.

This chain connects TRBV11-2 to TRBJ2-2, with TRBD2 identical over 10 bases. Germline assignment: CDR1 SGHAT and CDR2 FQNNGV. V lost 3 bases to trimming and J lost 6 bases; unmatched junction nucleotides: 7. The CDR3 contains 16 residues. CDR3 loop: CASSLLASGGAGELFF. The CDR3 nucleotides are TGTGCCAGCAGCTTGTTGGCTAGCGGGGGTGCCGGGGAGCTGTTTTTT. The full variable domain, with the rest looked up from reference TRBV11-2 and TRBJ2-2, is EAGVAQSPRYKIIEKRQSVAFWCNPISGHATLYWYQQILGQGPKLLIQFQNNGVVDDSQLPKDRFSAERLKGVDSTLKIQPAKLEDSAVYLCASSLLASGGAGELFFGEGSRLTVL.

The chain employs TRBV6-6 and TRBJ2-1; tentatively, D is TRBD2 (6 bases). V lost 5 bases and J lost 10, with 12 bases in between. Germline values: CDR1 MNHNY, CDR2 SVGAGI (reference sequence). The CDR3 contains 12 residues. The CDR3 nucleotides are TGTGCCAGCAGTCGGGGCCGGGAGGAGCAGTTCTTC. Its protein is CASSRGREEQFF.

In this sample, this clonotype turned up a few times. The V and J genes are TRBV7-2 and TRBJ2-6; TRBD2 is a possible D gene (6 bases). The CDR3 consists of 17 residues. Deletions cut 2 bases from V and 1 base from J, with 12 bases between. CDR1 is SGHTA, CDR2 FQGNSA, per germline. CDR3 bases: TGTGCCAGCAGCTTACTCTCCGGAGGGTCTGGGGCCAACGTCCTGACTTTC. It is translated as CASSLLSGGSGANVLTF.

The J gene is TRBJ2-1, the V gene TRBV7-9, with 7 bases lining up with TRBD1. CDR3 length: 15 amino acids. With 6 bases clipped from V and 8 bases from J, the junction kept 13 bases outside the gene matches. CDR1 and CDR2 (germline): SEHNR, FQNEAQ (reference sequence). CDR3 protein: CASRSTRQGKDEQFF. In DNA form, the CDR3 reads TGTGCCAGCAGATCCACCCGACAGGGAAAGGATGAGCAGTTCTTC.

The CDR3 coding sequence is TGTGCCAGTAGTATAGTTGGAGGGGAGACCCAGTACTTC. It translates to CASSIVGGETQYF. V gene TRBV19 combines with J gene TRBJ2-5; possibly TRBD2 for D (6 bases). There are 13 residues in the CDR3. V gave up 1 base and J gave up 5 bases, with 8 bases separating them. In germline, CDR1 is LNHDA, CDR2 SQIVND (reference sequence).

This chain uses TRBV20-1 with TRBJ2-1; D could derive from TRBD1 or TRBD2 (5 bases each). Germline V lookup: CDR1 DFQATT, CDR2 SNEGSKA (reference sequence). The CDR3 has 13 residues. The V end lost 2 bases, the J end lost 12 bases, and 17 bases lay between the germline ends. The CDR3 loop is CSARKGPTYGQFF. The CDR3 bases are TGCAGTGCTAGAAAGGGACCGACATATGGGCAGTTCTTC.

For the CDR3, the DNA is TGTGCCAGCAGGCAACAGGGGAGAGGCAATCAGCCCCAGCATTTT. Amino acids: CASRQQGRGNQPQHF. The rearrangement links TRBV6-2 or TRBV6-3 to TRBJ1-5, with TRBD1 identical over 7 bases. V gave up 6 bases and J gave up 2 bases; unmatched junction bases: 7. This CDR3 is 15 amino acids long. The germline V gene has CDR1 MNHEY and CDR2 SVGEGT.

This chain's CDR3 is CASSFGGAGGLDFEQFF. CDR3 nucleotides: TGTGCCAGCAGCTTCGGGGGAGCGGGGGGGCTTGACTTTGAGCAGTTCTTC. J is TRBJ2-1 and V is TRBV7-6; 10 nucleotides align to TRBD2. The CDR3 is 17 residues long. Trimming at V came to 3 bases and at J to 9 bases, leaving 14 bases not matched to a gene. CDR1 and CDR2 (germline): SGHVS, FNYEAQ.

This chain uses TRBV6-2 or TRBV6-3 with TRBJ2-3; 7 bases agree with TRBD1. Losses at the gene ends were 6 bases for V and 14 bases for J; bases not matched to a gene: 11. Germline assignment: CDR1 MNHEY and CDR2 SVGEGT. The CDR3 totals 12 residues. DNA of the CDR3: TGTGCCAGCAGCACGGGACAGAGGCCCCCGTATTTT. This translates into CASSTGQRPPYF.

This clonotype was found a few times. The rearrangement joins TRBV11-2 to TRBJ2-7; D unclear. The V end was cut by 5 bases, the J end by 0 bases, with 20 bases between. This CDR3 has 17 residues. Germline CDR1 is SGHAT and CDR2 is FQNNGV. The CDR3 spells CASSPPRGLMSSYEQYF. CDR3 nucleotide sequence: TGTGCCAGCAGCCCCCCCAGAGGCCTCATGAGCTCCTACGAGCAGTACTTC.

The chain combines TRBV9 with TRBJ2-1; D possibly uses TRBD1 or TRBD2 (5 bases each). V dropped 4 bases and J dropped 2 bases, with 19 bases sitting between them. The germline V gene has CDR1 SGDLS and CDR2 YYNGEE. The CDR3 consists of 17 residues. CDR3 region: CASSPSGRDHTYNEQFF. CDR3 in DNA: TGTGCCAGCAGCCCGAGTGGCAGGGACCACACCTACAATGAGCAGTTCTTC.

This clonotype was seen a handful of times. This chain links TRBV18 with TRBJ1-5; D unclear. This CDR3 spans 12 amino acids. CDR1 KGHSH and CDR2 LQKENI come from the germline V gene. V lost 5 bases and J lost 4, with 6 bases in between. The CDR3 DNA sequence: TGTGCCAGCTCAGGGGAAAATCAGCCCCAGCATTTT. Its protein product is CASSGENQPQHF.

The chain couples TRBV20-1 to TRBJ2-7; 9 bases fit TRBD2. The CDR3 sequence is 16 residues long. V lost 5 bases, J lost 7 bases, and 18 bases stayed unmatched. Germline CDR1 reads DFQATT; CDR2 reads SNEGSKA (reference sequence). CDR3 DNA sequence: TGCAGTGCTCGAATAGCCCGGGCGGGGGGGCCGAGAGAGCAGTACTTC. It is translated as CSARIARAGGPREQYF.

This clonotype was counted a few times. The chain carries TRBV20-1 and TRBJ2-1; 8 bases map to TRBD2. The last part of the DNA fits TRBJ2-7 better; the J call may be wrong. The germline gives CDR1 DFQATT, CDR2 SNEGSKA (reference sequence). The CDR3 is made up of 14 amino acids. This CDR3 is CSAFRGGLNNEQYF. Written as DNA, the CDR3 is TGCAGTGCCTTCCGGGGGGGCCTTAACAATGAGCAGTACTTC.